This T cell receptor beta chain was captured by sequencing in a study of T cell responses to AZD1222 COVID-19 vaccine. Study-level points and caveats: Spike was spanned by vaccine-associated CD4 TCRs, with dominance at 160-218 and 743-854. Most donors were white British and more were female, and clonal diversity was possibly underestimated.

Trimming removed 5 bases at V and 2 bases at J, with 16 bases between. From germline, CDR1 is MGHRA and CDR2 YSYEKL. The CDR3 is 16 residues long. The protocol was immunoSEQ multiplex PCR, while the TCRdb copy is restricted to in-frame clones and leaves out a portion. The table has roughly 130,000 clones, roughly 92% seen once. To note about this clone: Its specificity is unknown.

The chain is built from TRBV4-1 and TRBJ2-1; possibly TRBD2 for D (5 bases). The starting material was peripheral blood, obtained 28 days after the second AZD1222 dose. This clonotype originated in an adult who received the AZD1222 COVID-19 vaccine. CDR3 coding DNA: TGCGCCAGCAGCGACCTCCCGGGAATCACCTACAATGAGCAGTTCTTC. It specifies CASSDLPGITYNEQFF.